This TCR beta chain was identified during a study of PD-1 blockade in classical Hodgkin lymphoma. The study, taken as a whole, reports: There remain no defined causes for the repertoire differences, which possibly reflect disease activity or prior therapy. Compared with baseline, CD4+ but not CD8+ TCR diversity had risen significantly by C4D1. In newly diagnosed patients, baseline TCR diversity was reportedly below that of healthy donors.

Comment on this clone: No antigen is known for it.

Germline CDR1 SGHRS, CDR2 YFSETQ. With 0 bases clipped from V and 11 bases from J, the junction kept 11 bases outside the gene matches. This CDR3 has 15 amino acids. Measured with immunoSEQ multiplex PCR; TCRdb has only the in-frame clones, and not every one. The sample lists approximately 110,000 clones; over 85% were seen once. Time point described: cycle 4 day 1 (C4D1), after 5 to 7 weeks of nivolumab. All trial patients relapsed after autologous stem cell transplantation. This chain links TRBV5-1 with TRBJ1-1; 9 bases agree with TRBD1. Sequenced material: peripheral blood mononuclear cells (PBMCs), taken before the fourth cycle of nivolumab. This clonotype originated in a human donor with classical Hodgkin lymphoma. The CDR3 nucleotides read TGCGCCAGCAGCTTGGAAGGGCCAAGGGACAGGGAGGCTTTCTTT. As protein: CASSLEGPRDREAFF.